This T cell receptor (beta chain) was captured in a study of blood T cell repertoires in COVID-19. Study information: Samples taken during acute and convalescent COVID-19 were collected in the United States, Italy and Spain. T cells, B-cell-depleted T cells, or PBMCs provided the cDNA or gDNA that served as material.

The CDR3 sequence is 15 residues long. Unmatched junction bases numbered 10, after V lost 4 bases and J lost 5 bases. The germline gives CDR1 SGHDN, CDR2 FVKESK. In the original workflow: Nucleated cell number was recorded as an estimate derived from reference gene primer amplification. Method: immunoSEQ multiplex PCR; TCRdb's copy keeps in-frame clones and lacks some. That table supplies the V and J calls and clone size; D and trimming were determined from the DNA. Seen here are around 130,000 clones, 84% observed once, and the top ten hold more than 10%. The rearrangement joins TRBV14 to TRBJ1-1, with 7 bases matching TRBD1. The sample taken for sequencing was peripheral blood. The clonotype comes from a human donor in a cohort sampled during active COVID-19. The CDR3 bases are TGTGCCAGCAGCCCCCCGGACAGGTATTGGACTGAAGCTTTCTTT. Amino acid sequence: CASSPPDRYWTEAFF.